Presented here are 27 T cell receptor beta chains from one specimen sequenced in a study of cytomegalovirus exposure and HLA in healthy donors. PCR was performed using 60 Vbeta and 13 Jbeta primers. Clones were sequenced by immunoSEQ multiplex PCR, and TCRdb holds only the in-frame ones, with some missing. Of 150,000 to 200,000 clones detected, around 79% appear once; the ten largest clones hold roughly 1.5%. Sample: PBMCs. These receptors all come from a woman between 50 and 59 years old in good health and CMV-seronegative.

The CDR3 nucleotides read TGTGCCAGCACAGTTCGGCTTGGGGGGACAGGGGGCCGACAGCCCCAGCATTTT. This encodes CASTVRLGGTGGRQPQHF. V gene TRBV28 combines with J gene TRBJ1-5; 12 bases match TRBD1. The germline gives CDR1 MDHEN, CDR2 SYDVKM. After removal of 7 bases from V and 7 bases from J, the junction contained 17 bases not matched to a gene. This CDR3 is built from 18 residues.

CDR3 DNA: TGCAGCGTTGCTGGCCGCCGCACAGATACGCAGTATTTT. It specifies CSVAGRRTDTQYF. This chain joins TRBV29-1 and TRBJ2-3; D not resolved. The V gene lost 4 bases and the J gene lost 1 base, with 9 bases spanning the gap. Germline assignment: CDR1 SQVTM and CDR2 ANQGSEA. The CDR3 is 13 residues long.

This clone was counted between two and nine times. This specimen includes other DNA sequences encoding the same CDR3. The J gene is TRBJ1-1, the V gene TRBV27; 7 bases are a match to TRBD1. After removal of 6 bases from V and 0 bases from J, the junction contained 4 bases not matched to a gene. This CDR3 contains 14 residues. Germline CDR1 reads MNHEY; CDR2 reads SMNVEV (reference sequence). CDR3 coding DNA: TGTGCCAGCAGAGACAGGGCAATGAACACTGAAGCTTTCTTT. Protein product: CASRDRAMNTEAFF.

This sequence joins TRBV27 and TRBJ2-7; 12 bases fit TRBD2. Germline V gene sequence: CDR1 MNHEY, CDR2 SMNVEV (reference sequence). The CDR3 length is 16 residues. Germline trimming cut 6 bases from V and 3 bases from J; bases unmatched to any gene: 9. The CDR3 nucleotides read TGTGCCAGCAGACGACCGGGACTAGCGGGCATCTACGAGCAGTACTTC. It yields the protein CASRRPGLAGIYEQYF.

The chain couples TRBV9 to TRBJ1-2; D may be TRBD1 (5 bases). The germline CDR1 and CDR2 sequences are SGDLS and YYNGEE. This CDR3 region has 15 residues. The V end was cut by 0 bases, the J end by 8 bases, with 17 bases between. The CDR3 loop reads CASSVGVGGGSGYTF. DNA of the CDR3: TGTGCCAGCAGCGTAGGTGTGGGGGGAGGAAGCGGCTACACCTTC.

The CDR3 here is CARSPGTGTTNEKLFF. The DNA for the CDR3 is TGTGCCAGAAGCCCCGGGACAGGGACTACTAATGAAAAACTGTTTTTT. The chain links TRBV5-3 to TRBJ1-4, with 9 bases fitting TRBD1. TRBV5-3 is sorted into the ORF group, with uncertain function. The CDR3 has 16 residues. The J segment lost 2 bases and the V segment lost 4 bases, leaving 6 bases of the junction unmatched.

The J gene is TRBJ2-6, the V gene TRBV7-2, with 7 bases that match TRBD2. J gave up 0 bases and V 5 bases, and 1 base lay outside the gene matches. CDR3 size: 15 residues. Germline loops: CDR1 SGHTA, CDR2 FQGNSA. The CDR3 protein is CASSPGGSGANVLTF. As DNA, the CDR3 is TGTGCCAGCAGCCCGGGGGGCTCTGGGGCCAACGTCCTGACTTTC.

The gene calls are TRBV7-2 and TRBJ2-2; perhaps TRBD2 as D (5 bases). Trimming took off 4 bases at V and 4 bases at J, with 19 bases between the two ends. This CDR3 contains 17 residues. Germline V gene data show CDR1 as SGHTA and CDR2 as FQGNSA. The CDR3 reads CASSSADFLGTTGELFF. The CDR3, as DNA: TGTGCCAGCAGCTCCGCGGACTTCTTAGGAACCACCGGGGAGCTGTTTTTT. The complete variable domain, with remaining parts taken from reference TRBV7-2 and TRBJ2-2, reads GAGVSQSPSNKVTEKGKDVELRCDPISGHTALYWYRQSLGQGLEFLIYFQGNSAPDKSGLPSDRFSAERTGGSVSTLTIQRTQQEDSAVYLCASSSADFLGTTGELFFGEGSRLTVL.

The chain uses TRBV6-5 and TRBJ2-6, with TRBD1 matching over 8 bases. CDR3 size: 16 residues. Germline values: CDR1 MNHEY, CDR2 SVGAGI. Trimming removed 3 bases from V and 4 bases from J; junction bases left unmatched: 5. CDR3: CASSYQGAGGANVLTF. The CDR3 nucleotides read TGTGCCAGCAGTTATCAGGGGGCGGGAGGGGCCAACGTCCTGACTTTC.

The chain carries TRBV19 and TRBJ1-6, with unresolved D. V was pared by 6 bases and J by 0 bases, with 9 bases between. CDR3 length: 15 residues. Per germline, CDR1 LNHDA and CDR2 SQIVND (reference sequence). The CDR3 sequence: CASSSQVSYNSPLHF. The CDR3 coding sequence is TGTGCCAGTAGCTCGCAGGTCTCCTATAATTCACCCCTCCACTTT.

The J gene is TRBJ1-2, the V gene TRBV28; D is possibly TRBD1 (6 bases). Germline-derived CDR1 and CDR2 are MDHEN and SYDVKM. Trimming pared 2 bases from V and 4 bases from J, leaving 14 bases between. The CDR3 covers 15 residues. For the CDR3, the DNA is TGTGCCAGCAGTTTAGAGGGGGGGGTGGTCTATGGCTACACCTTC. This sequence encodes CASSLEGGVVYGYTF.

The chain combines TRBV6-5 with TRBJ1-2, with D possibly TRBD1 on 6 matching bases. The CDR3 consists of 13 residues. Trimming removed 5 bases from V and 3 bases from J, with 10 bases in between. Germline-derived CDR1 and CDR2 are MNHEY and SVGAGI. DNA for the CDR3: TGTGCCAGCAGTCCACAGGGCGACTATGGCTACACCTTC. This encodes CASSPQGDYGYTF.

The genes are TRBV4-1 and TRBJ1-2; 12 positions agree with TRBD1. Germline-derived CDR1 and CDR2 are MGHRA and YSYEKL. The trim removed 3 bases at V and 6 bases at J, leaving 8 bases unmatched. This CDR3 has 16 residues. The CDR3, as DNA: TGCGCCAGCAGCCAGGCTTGGGACAGGGGGCGCGATGGCTACACCTTC. This gives the protein CASSQAWDRGRDGYTF.

The J gene is TRBJ2-1, the V gene TRBV6-5, with 11 bases matching TRBD1. This CDR3 region has 16 residues. Per the germline V gene, CDR1 is MNHEY and CDR2 is SVGAGI. V was pared by 2 bases and J by 4 bases, with 4 bases of the junction left unmatched. CDR3 residues: CASSYRGQGVYNEQFF. For the CDR3, the DNA is TGTGCCAGCAGTTACCGGGGACAGGGGGTATACAATGAGCAGTTCTTC.

CDR3 residues: CASSEVMSGGEKLFF. The DNA for the CDR3 is TGTGCCAGCAGTGAAGTAATGTCAGGGGGTGAAAAACTGTTTTTT. The V call is TRBV6-1, the J call TRBJ1-4; 7 nucleotides agree with TRBD1. V lost 1 base to trimming and J lost 7 bases; unmatched junction nucleotides: 6. Germline CDR1 and CDR2: MNHNS and SASEGT. There are 15 residues in the CDR3.

V is TRBV28 and J is TRBJ2-6; D not certain. V was clipped by 6 bases and J by 0 bases, with 12 bases between them. Germline-derived CDR1 and CDR2 are MDHEN and SYDVKM. This CDR3 has 16 amino acids. The CDR3 here is CASRNQASSGANVLTF. Written as DNA, the CDR3 is TGTGCCAGCAGGAATCAGGCTTCCTCTGGGGCCAACGTCCTGACTTTC.

The CDR3 coding sequence is TGTGCCAGCAGCCCGCGACAGCCGTCTAGCGGGAGTGTTAATACGCAGTATTTT. This translates into CASSPRQPSSGSVNTQYF. V and J are TRBV4-2 and TRBJ2-3; 10 nucleotides match TRBD2. The ends lost 4 bases at V and 7 bases at J; junction bases unmatched: 17. CDR1 is LGHNA, CDR2 YNFKEQ, per germline. This CDR3 is 18 amino acids long.

A remark on this clone: The same CDR3 arises from other DNA sequences in this sample as well. The rearrangement links TRBV27 to TRBJ2-2; TRBD1 matches at 10 bases. The J segment lost 3 bases and the V segment lost 6 bases, leaving 13 bases of the junction unmatched. This CDR3 contains 18 residues. The V gene's germline CDR1 is MNHEY and CDR2 SMNVEV (reference sequence). The DNA of the CDR3 is TGTGCCAGCAGGAGGATCGGGACAGGGGAAGGGGACACCGGGGAGCTGTTTTTT. Amino acid sequence: CASRRIGTGEGDTGELFF.

The gene calls are TRBV7-9 and TRBJ2-5; 8 bases map to TRBD1. CDR1 and CDR2 from the germline V gene are SEHNR and FQNEAQ (reference sequence). The V gene end was trimmed by 4 bases and the J gene end by 5 bases; junction bases not matched to a gene: 9. CDR3 length equals 15 residues. The DNA for the CDR3 is TGTGCCAGCAGCTCGCCAGGGGGCGCGGAGGAGACCCAGTACTTC. Translation gives CASSSPGGAEETQYF.

This chain links TRBV5-1 with TRBJ2-7; TRBD2 matches at 7 bases. The V segment lost 4 bases and the J segment 2 bases; nucleotides outside the gene matches: 9. Germline values: CDR1 SGHRS, CDR2 YFSETQ. This CDR3 comprises 15 residues. CDR3 coding DNA: TGCGCCAGCAGCCCGACCGGGGGGAATACCTACGAGCAGTACTTC. Encoded protein: CASSPTGGNTYEQYF.

The chain carries TRBV7-2 and TRBJ1-2; TRBD1 might be the D (5 bases). The length of the CDR3 is 16 residues. V was clipped by 3 bases and J by 0 bases, with 14 bases between them. CDR1 is SGHTA, CDR2 FQGNSA, per germline. CDR3 DNA sequence: TGTGCCAGCAGCTTTAAGCAGGGCCCTCCTAACTATGGCTACACCTTC. Its translation: CASSFKQGPPNYGYTF.

The chain recombines TRBV6-6 with TRBJ1-1; D is unresolved. Trimming removed 10 bases from V and 7 bases from J, with 16 bases in between. Germline V gene sequence: CDR1 MNHNY, CDR2 SVGAGI (reference sequence). The CDR3 is 12 residues long. The CDR3 nucleotides read TGTGCCACCAATGGGGAGGGAAGTGAAGCTTTCTTT. The encoded protein is CATNGEGSEAFF.

V is TRBV14 and J is TRBJ2-7, with D unresolved. The V end lost 0 bases, the J end lost 3 bases, and 12 bases lay between the germline ends. The CDR3 covers 15 residues. In germline, CDR1 is SGHDN, CDR2 FVKESK. Here the CDR3 reads CASSQESTRNYEQYF. The CDR3 bases are TGTGCCAGCAGCCAAGAAAGTACACGTAACTACGAGCAGTACTTC.

The chain links TRBV7-2 to TRBJ2-5; D perhaps matches TRBD1 (5 bases). Trimming pared 4 bases from V and 5 bases from J, leaving 14 bases between. This CDR3 is 14 amino acids long. CDR1 is SGHTA, CDR2 FQGNSA, per germline. The CDR3 coding sequence is TGTGCCAGCAGCTCCGGACATAAACGGGAGACCCAGTACTTC. Amino acids: CASSSGHKRETQYF.

J is TRBJ1-2 and V is TRBV6-6, with D possibly matching TRBD1 (5 bases). Deletions cut 3 bases from V and 8 bases from J, with 13 bases between. Per the germline V gene, CDR1 is MNHNY and CDR2 is SVGAGI (reference sequence). The CDR3 spans 13 residues. The CDR3 loop is CASSYGRVEGYTF. The CDR3 bases are TGTGCCAGCAGTTATGGCAGGGTTGAGGGCTACACCTTC.

The genes are TRBV15 and TRBJ2-1; 7 bases are a match to TRBD2. The CDR3 loop spans 16 amino acids. The trim removed 0 bases at V and 6 bases at J, leaving 8 bases unmatched. Germline V gives CDR1 LNHNV, CDR2 YYDKDF (reference sequence). CDR3 in amino acids: CATSRDGGRAFNEQFF. The CDR3 DNA reads TGTGCCACCAGCAGAGATGGGGGGAGGGCATTCAATGAGCAGTTCTTC.

The chain links TRBV10-2 to TRBJ2-7; 10 bases line up with TRBD1. This CDR3 comprises 15 residues. Germline V CDR1 and CDR2: WSHSY, SAAADI. J was trimmed by 3 bases and V by 8 bases; bases with no gene match: 10. The CDR3, as DNA: TGCGCCAGCTTCGGGTGGACAGGGGGGTTCTACGAGCAGTACTTC. This encodes CASFGWTGGFYEQYF.